This T cell receptor beta chain was obtained from a study of cytomegalovirus exposure and HLA in healthy donors. Study results and limitations: The investigators catalogued about 170 TCR beta chains as cytomegalovirus-associated.

In the PCR, 60 Vbeta and 13 Jbeta primers were used. Libraries were prepared by immunoSEQ multiplex PCR; TCRdb keeps only in-frame clonotypes and omits some of them. There are more than 150,000 clones in the sample; about 90% occur only once, and around 0.25% lies in the top ten. The CDR3 covers 11 residues. Germline CDR1 and CDR2: LNHDA and SQIVND (reference sequence). V was shortened by 3 bases and J by 12 bases, with 9 bases between the two germline ends. A remark on this clone: Its antigen is as yet unknown.

The sequencing sample was made of PBMCs. The TCR was taken from a girl younger than two in good health and CMV-seronegative. The chain carries TRBV19 and TRBJ1-5; TRBD1 might be the D (5 bases). The CDR3 loop is CASSIRGVQHF. The CDR3 DNA is TGTGCCAGTAGTATCCGGGGGGTCCAGCATTTT.